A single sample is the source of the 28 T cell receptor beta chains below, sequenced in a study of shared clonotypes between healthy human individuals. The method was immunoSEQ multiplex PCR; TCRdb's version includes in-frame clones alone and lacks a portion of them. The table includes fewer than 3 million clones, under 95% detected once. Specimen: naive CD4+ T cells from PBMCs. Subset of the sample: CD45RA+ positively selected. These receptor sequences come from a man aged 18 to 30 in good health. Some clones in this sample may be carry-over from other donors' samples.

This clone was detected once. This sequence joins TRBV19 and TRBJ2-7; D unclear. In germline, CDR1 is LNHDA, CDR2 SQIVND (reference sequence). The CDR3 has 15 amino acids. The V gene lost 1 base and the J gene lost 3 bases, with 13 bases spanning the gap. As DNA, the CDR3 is TGTGCCAGTAGTATAGGTGGGTTTCCTATCTACGAGCAGTACTTC. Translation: CASSIGGFPIYEQYF.

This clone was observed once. For the CDR3, the DNA is TGCGCCAGCAGCCAAGGTCCATTTGGGACTAGCGGGATTGGGTGGGATACGCAGTATTTT. Protein: CASSQGPFGTSGIGWDTQYF. V and J are TRBV4-1 and TRBJ2-3, with 13 bases that match TRBD2. The CDR3 length is 20 residues. With 1 base clipped from V and 6 bases from J, the junction kept 16 bases outside the gene matches. CDR1 and CDR2 from the germline V gene are MGHRA and YSYEKL.

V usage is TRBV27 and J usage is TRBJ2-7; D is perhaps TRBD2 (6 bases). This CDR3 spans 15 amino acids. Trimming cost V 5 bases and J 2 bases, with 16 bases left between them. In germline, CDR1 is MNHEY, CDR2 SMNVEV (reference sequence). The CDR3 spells CASSPFFGGAYEQYF. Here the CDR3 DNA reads TGTGCCAGCAGTCCCTTTTTCGGGGGAGCCTACGAGCAGTACTTC.

The DNA of the CDR3 is TGTGCCAGCCACGACAGGGTGCCCCTTTTCTATGGCTACACCTTC. Protein: CASHDRVPLFYGYTF. The V and J genes are TRBV6-4 and TRBJ1-2; 7 bases line up with TRBD1. This CDR3 has 15 residues. Trimming took 8 bases from V and 4 from J; bases not matched to a gene: 13. Germline CDR1 is MRHNA and CDR2 is SNTAGT.

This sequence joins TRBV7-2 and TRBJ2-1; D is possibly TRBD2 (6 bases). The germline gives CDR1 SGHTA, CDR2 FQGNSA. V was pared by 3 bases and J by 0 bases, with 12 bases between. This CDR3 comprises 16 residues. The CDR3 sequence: CASSLDYASSYNEQFF. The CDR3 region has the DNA TGTGCCAGCAGCTTGGACTACGCTAGCTCCTACAATGAGCAGTTCTTC.

CDR3 sequence reads: CASSRRGTSGSYNEQFF. Written as DNA, the CDR3 is TGTGCCAGCAGCCGACGGGGGACTAGCGGTTCCTACAATGAGCAGTTCTTC. The chain has TRBV7-3 and TRBJ2-1; 11 positions agree with TRBD2. Germline CDR1 and CDR2: SGHTA and FQGTGA. The V gene end was trimmed by 5 bases and the J gene end by 1 base; junction bases not matched to a gene: 7. The CDR3 contains 17 residues.

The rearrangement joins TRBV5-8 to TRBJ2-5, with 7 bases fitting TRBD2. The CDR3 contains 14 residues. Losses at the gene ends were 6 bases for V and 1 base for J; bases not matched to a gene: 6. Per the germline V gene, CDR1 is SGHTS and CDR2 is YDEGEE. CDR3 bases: TGTGCCAGCACCTGGGGGGGAATCCAAGAGACCCAGTACTTC. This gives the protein CASTWGGIQETQYF.

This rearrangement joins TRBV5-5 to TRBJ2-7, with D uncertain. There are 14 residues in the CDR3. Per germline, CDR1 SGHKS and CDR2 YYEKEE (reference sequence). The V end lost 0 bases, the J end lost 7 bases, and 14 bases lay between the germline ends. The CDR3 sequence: CASSLAGPAREQYF. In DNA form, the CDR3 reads TGTGCCAGCAGCTTGGCCGGGCCAGCTAGGGAGCAGTACTTC. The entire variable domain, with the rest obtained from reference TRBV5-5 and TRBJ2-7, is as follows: DAGVTQSPTHLIKTRGQQVTLRCSPISGHKSVSWYQQVLGQGPQFIFQYYEKEERGRGNFPDRFSARQFPNYSSELNVNALLLGDSALYLCASSLAGPAREQYFGPGTRLTVT.

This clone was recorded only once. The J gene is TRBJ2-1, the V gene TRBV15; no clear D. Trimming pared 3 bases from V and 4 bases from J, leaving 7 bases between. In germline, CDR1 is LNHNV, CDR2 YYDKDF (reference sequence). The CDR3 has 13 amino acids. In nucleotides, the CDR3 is TGTGCCACCAGCAGCGGGCAGTACAATGAGCAGTTCTTC. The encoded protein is CATSSGQYNEQFF. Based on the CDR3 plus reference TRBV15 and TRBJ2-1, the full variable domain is DAMVIQNPRYQVTQFGKPVTLSCSQTLNHNVMYWYQQKSSQAPKLLFHYYDKDFNNEADTPDNFQSRRPNTSFCFLDIRSPGLGDTAMYLCATSSGQYNEQFFGPGTRLTVL.

The chain's CDR3 is CASSLAVTSGQETQYF. CDR3 sequence (DNA): TGCGCCAGCAGCTTGGCCGTAACTAGCGGCCAAGAGACCCAGTACTTC. The chain is built from TRBV5-1 and TRBJ2-5; 8 nucleotides agree with TRBD2. Trimming at V came to 0 bases and at J to 1 base, leaving 5 bases not matched to a gene. CDR1 SGHRS and CDR2 YFSETQ come from the germline V gene. The length of the CDR3 is 16 residues.

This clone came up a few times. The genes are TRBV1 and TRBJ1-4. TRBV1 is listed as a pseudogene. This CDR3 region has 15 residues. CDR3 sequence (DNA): TGCACCAGCAGCCATACTCGGGTTGGCAAGGAAAAACTGTTTTTT. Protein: CTSSHTRVGKEKLFF.

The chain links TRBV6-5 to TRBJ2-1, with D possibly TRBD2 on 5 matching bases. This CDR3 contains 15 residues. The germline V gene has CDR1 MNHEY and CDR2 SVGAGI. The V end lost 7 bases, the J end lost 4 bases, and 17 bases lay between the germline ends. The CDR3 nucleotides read TGTGCCAGCACCGAACGGCGGGCGGTATACAATGAGCAGTTCTTC. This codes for CASTERRAVYNEQFF.

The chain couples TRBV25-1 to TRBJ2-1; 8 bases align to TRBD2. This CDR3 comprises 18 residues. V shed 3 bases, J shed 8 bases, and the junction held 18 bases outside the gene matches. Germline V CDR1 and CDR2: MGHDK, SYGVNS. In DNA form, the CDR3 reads TGTGCCAGCAGTGACCATAAGCAGGGGACTAGTAGGGTCTATGAGCAGTTCTTC. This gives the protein CASSDHKQGTSRVYEQFF.

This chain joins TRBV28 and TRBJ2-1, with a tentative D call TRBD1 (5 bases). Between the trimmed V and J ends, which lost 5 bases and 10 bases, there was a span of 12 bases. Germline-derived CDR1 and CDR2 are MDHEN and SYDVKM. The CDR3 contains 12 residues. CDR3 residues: CASSTPGQEQFF. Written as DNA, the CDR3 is TGTGCCAGCAGTACCCCAGGGCAGGAGCAGTTCTTC.

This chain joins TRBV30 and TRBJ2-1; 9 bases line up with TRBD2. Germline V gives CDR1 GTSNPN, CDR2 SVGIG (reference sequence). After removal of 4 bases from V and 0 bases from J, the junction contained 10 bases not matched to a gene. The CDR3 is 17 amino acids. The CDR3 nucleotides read TGTGCCTGGACCTACTACGGGACTAGCTCCTCCTACAATGAGCAGTTCTTC. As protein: CAWTYYGTSSSYNEQFF.

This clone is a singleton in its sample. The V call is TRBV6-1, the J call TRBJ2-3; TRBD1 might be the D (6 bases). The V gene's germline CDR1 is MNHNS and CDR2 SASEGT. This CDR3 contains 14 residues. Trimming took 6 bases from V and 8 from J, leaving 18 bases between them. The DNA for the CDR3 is TGTGCCAGCAGGAGAGACAGGTCTAGAGGTACGCAGTATTTT. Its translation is CASRRDRSRGTQYF.

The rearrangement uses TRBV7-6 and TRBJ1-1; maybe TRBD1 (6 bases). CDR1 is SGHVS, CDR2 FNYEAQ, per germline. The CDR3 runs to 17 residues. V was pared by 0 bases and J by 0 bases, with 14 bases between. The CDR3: CASSLANPDRLNTEAFF. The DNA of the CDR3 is TGTGCCAGCAGCTTAGCCAACCCCGACAGGCTGAACACTGAAGCTTTCTTT.

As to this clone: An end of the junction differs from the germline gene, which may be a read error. DNA of the CDR3: TGCGCCAGCGGGAGTGGCGGGAGGTACAACGAGCAGTTCTTC. Its translation: CASGSGGRYNEQFF. The gene calls are TRBV5-1 and TRBJ2-1, with 8 bases lining up with TRBD2. The CDR3 loop spans 14 amino acids. Germline CDR1 and CDR2: SGHRS and YFSETQ.

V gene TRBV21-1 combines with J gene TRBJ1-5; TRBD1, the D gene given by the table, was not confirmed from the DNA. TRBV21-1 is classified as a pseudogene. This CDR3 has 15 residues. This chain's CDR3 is CASSKSHRCNQPQHF. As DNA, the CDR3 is TGTGCCAGCAGCAAATCTCACAGATGCAATCAGCCCCAGCATTTT.

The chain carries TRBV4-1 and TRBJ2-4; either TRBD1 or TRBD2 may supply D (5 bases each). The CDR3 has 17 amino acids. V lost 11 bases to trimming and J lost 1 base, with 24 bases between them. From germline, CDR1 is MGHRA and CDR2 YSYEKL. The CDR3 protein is CARRSGPTREAKNIQYF. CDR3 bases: TGCGCCCGCCGGTCGGGACCAACTAGGGAGGCCAAAAACATTCAGTACTTC.

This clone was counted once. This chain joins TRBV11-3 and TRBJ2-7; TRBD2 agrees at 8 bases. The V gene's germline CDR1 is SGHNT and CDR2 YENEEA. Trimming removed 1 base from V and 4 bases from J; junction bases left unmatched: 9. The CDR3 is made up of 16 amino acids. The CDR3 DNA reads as TGTGCCAGCAGCTTAGGTTGGAGCGGGAGTGTATACGAGCAGTACTTC. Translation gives CASSLGWSGSVYEQYF.

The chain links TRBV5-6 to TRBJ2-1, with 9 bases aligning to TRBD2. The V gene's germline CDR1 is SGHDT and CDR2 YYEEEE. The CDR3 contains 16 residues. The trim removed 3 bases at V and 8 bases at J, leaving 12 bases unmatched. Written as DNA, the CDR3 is TGTGCCAGCAGCTCGACTTTGCGGGAGGGCCTCGATGAGCAGTTCTTC. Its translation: CASSSTLREGLDEQFF. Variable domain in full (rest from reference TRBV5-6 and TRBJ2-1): DAGVTQSPTHLIKTRGQQVTLRCSPKSGHDTVSWYQQALGQGPQFIFQYYEEEERQRGNFPDRFSGHQFPNYSSELNVNALLLGDSALYLCASSSTLREGLDEQFFGPGTRLTVL.

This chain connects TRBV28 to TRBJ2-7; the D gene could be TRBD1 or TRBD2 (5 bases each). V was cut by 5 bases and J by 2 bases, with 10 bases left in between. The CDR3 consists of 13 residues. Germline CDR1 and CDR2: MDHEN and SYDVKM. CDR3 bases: TGTGCCAGCAGTGGGACCAGTACCTACGAGCAGTACTTC. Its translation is CASSGTSTYEQYF.

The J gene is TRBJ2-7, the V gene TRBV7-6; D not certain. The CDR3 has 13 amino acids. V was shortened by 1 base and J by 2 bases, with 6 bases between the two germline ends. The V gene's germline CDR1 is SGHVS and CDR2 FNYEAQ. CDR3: CASSLGQPYEQYF. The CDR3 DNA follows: TGTGCCAGCAGCTTAGGACAACCCTACGAGCAGTACTTC.

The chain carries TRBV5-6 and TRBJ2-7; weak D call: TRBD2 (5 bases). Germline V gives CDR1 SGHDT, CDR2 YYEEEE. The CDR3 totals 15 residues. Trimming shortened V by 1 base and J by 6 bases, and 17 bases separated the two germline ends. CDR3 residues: CASSLSLVRVREQYF. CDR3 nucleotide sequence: TGTGCCAGCAGCTTGTCACTCGTGAGGGTACGCGAGCAGTACTTC.

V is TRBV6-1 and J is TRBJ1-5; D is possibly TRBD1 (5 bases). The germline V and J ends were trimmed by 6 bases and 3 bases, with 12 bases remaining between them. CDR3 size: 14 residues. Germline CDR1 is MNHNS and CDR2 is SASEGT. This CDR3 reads CASSLPGTNQPQHF. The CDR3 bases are TGTGCCAGCAGCCTCCCAGGGACCAATCAGCCCCAGCATTTT.

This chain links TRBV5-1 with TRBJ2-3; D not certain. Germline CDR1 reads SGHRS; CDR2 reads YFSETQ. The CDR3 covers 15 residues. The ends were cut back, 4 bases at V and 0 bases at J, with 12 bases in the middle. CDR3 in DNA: TGCGCCAGCAGCCTGTCAGGAGAGAGCACAGATACGCAGTATTTT. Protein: CASSLSGESTDTQYF.

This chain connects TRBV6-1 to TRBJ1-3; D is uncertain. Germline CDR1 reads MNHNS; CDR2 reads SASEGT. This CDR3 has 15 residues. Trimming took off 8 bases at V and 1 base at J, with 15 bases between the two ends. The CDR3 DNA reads TGTGCCAGCCGCTTCGGACGGGGATCTGGAAACACCATATATTTT. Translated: CASRFGRGSGNTIYF.